This is a list of T cell receptor beta chains from one sample in a study of T cell responses to AZD1222 COVID-19 vaccine. Data came from immunoSEQ multiplex PCR; TCRdb stores just in-frame clones and leaves some out. The table records about 180,000 clones, roughly nine tenths of them present only once. The input for sequencing was peripheral blood, taken on day 0 of AZD1222 vaccination. The receptors were gathered from an adult in good health. CDR3s include the opening cysteine and the closing phenylalanine or tryptophan. Each record gives: D gene, V gene, J gene, clone size, CDR3 DNA, CDR3 protein. The D gene is left open where the match is weak. Rows give clone size only sometimes, using once, few, many, or a class for an expanded clone.

NA	TRBV7-2	TRBJ2-1	few	TGTGCCAGCAGCTTACGTCAAGCGAGCTCCTACAATGAGCAGTTCTTC	CASSLRQASSYNEQFF
TRBD1	TRBV5-4	TRBJ1-1	NA	TGTGCCAGCAGCCCCCCCCCGGGACAGAGCTTAGGGTACACTGAAGCTTTCTTT	CASSPPPGQSLGYTEAFF
NA	TRBV6-2/TRBV6-3	TRBJ2-4	NA	TGTGCCAGCAGTTACCTGGCAGGGGTGAGAGCCAAAAACATTCAGTACTTC	CASSYLAGVRAKNIQYF
TRBD2	TRBV18	TRBJ2-2	NA	TGTGCCAGCTCACCACCGAGTAGCGGGGCTACGGAGCTGTTTTTT	CASSPPSSGATELFF
NA	TRBV29-1	TRBJ1-1	once	TGCAGCGTTGAATACAGGGCGAGGACTGAAGCTTTCTTT	CSVEYRARTEAFF
TRBD1	TRBV5-4	TRBJ1-5	NA	TGTGCCAGCAGCCTGTGGGGGACAGGGGCCCAGCATTTT	CASSLWGTGAQHF
NA	TRBV4-3	TRBJ1-2	NA	TGCGCCAGCAGGGCACAGGGATCTTATGGCTACACCTTC	CASRAQGSYGYTF
NA	TRBV4-1	TRBJ2-2	NA	TGCGCCAGCAGCCAAGAGACAGCTTGGGAGCTGTTTTTT	CASSQETAWELFF
NA	TRBV19	TRBJ2-5	NA	TGTGCCACGAGCTCGGACCTAGGAGAGACCCAGTACTTC	CATSSDLGETQYF
NA	TRBV4-3	TRBJ2-6	once	TGCGCCAGCAGCCAAGATAACGACAGACGTAGCTCTGGGGCCAACGTCCTGACTTTC	CASSQDNDRRSSGANVLTF
TRBD1	TRBV18	TRBJ1-1	few	TGTGCCAGCTCATTGGACAGGGCAGAAGCTTTCTTT	CASSLDRAEAFF
NA	TRBV4-2	TRBJ1-2	NA	TGTGCCAGCAGCCACCAAGATATAGCAGGGGAAGGCTACACCTTC	CASSHQDIAGEGYTF
TRBD1	TRBV28	TRBJ1-3	NA	TGTGCCAGCATCGGAAGGGGGCATGGAAACACCATATATTTT	CASIGRGHGNTIYF
NA	TRBV6-5	TRBJ2-1	few	TGTGCCAGCACCAACGGAGGGGATGATGAGCAGTTCTTC	CASTNGGDDEQFF
NA	TRBV27	TRBJ1-6	NA	TGTGCCAGCAGTTTATGGGGGAGGAATTCACCCCTCCACTTT	CASSLWGRNSPLHF
NA	TRBV10-3	TRBJ1-1	NA	TGTGCCATCAGTGATAGACAAGGGGCGAACACTGAAGCTTTCTTT	CAISDRQGANTEAFF
TRBD1	TRBV19	TRBJ1-1	NA	TGTGCCAGTAGTGTCGACAGGGACACTGAAGCTTTCTTT	CASSVDRDTEAFF
TRBD1	TRBV9	TRBJ1-5	NA	TGTGCCAGCAGCGTAGGGCAGGGGGCCGACAATCAGCCCCAGCATTTT	CASSVGQGADNQPQHF
TRBD1	TRBV11-1	TRBJ2-1	NA	TGTGCCAGCAGCTTGGACACAGGGGGCTCCTACAATGAGCAGTTCTTC	CASSLDTGGSYNEQFF
NA	TRBV6-5	TRBJ1-1	NA	TGTGCCAGCAGCACCTTCAGGAACACTGAAGCTTTCTTT	CASSTFRNTEAFF
NA	TRBV6-5	TRBJ1-2	NA	TGTGCCAGCAGTCGCGGGACCTCAGGGGACTATGGCTACACCTTC	CASSRGTSGDYGYTF
NA	TRBV5-8	TRBJ2-5	NA	TGTGCCAGCAGCTCAATTTTGGTCAGGGGAACGGAAGAGACCCAGTACTTC	CASSSILVRGTEETQYF
TRBD1	TRBV2	TRBJ2-7	once	TGTGCCAGCAGTAACCGGGACAGCACCTACGAGCAGTACTTC	CASSNRDSTYEQYF
NA	TRBV7-9	TRBJ2-2	few	TGTGCCAGCAGCTTAGCTTCCGACAGTGGCGGGGAGCTGTTTTTT	CASSLASDSGGELFF
TRBD1	TRBV10-3	TRBJ1-2	NA	TGTGCCATCAGTGACTTAATGTTGGGAACAGGGGAATACTATGGCTACACCTTC	CAISDLMLGTGEYYGYTF
TRBD1	TRBV24-1	TRBJ1-5	NA	TGTGCCACCAGTGATCCGACAGGGGAGAACCAGCCCCAGCATTTT	CATSDPTGENQPQHF
TRBD1	TRBV5-4	TRBJ1-1	few	TGTGCCAGCAGCTCGGGACAGGGGAGGCACACTGAAGCTTTCTTT	CASSSGQGRHTEAFF
TRBD2	TRBV28	TRBJ2-2	NA	TGTGCCAGCGCCCGGGGAGGGGAGAACACCGGGGAGCTGTTTTTT	CASARGGENTGELFF
NA	TRBV4-2	TRBJ1-4	NA	TGTGCCAGCAGCCAAGACCCCCGGGGAGGTAATGAAAAACTGTTTTTT	CASSQDPRGGNEKLFF
TRBD1	TRBV7-8	TRBJ1-5	NA	TGTGCCAGCAGCCGCGACAGGGAAACACTCCTACAAAATCAGCCCCAGCATTTT	CASSRDRETLLQNQPQHF
TRBD1	TRBV13	TRBJ1-2	NA	TGTGCCAGCAGCCAAGGACAGGCGCATAACTATGGCTACACCTTC	CASSQGQAHNYGYTF
NA	TRBV21-1	TRBJ1-5	NA	TGTGCCAGCAGCAGTGGCAGTAGACGGGCCCAGCATTTT	CASSSGSRRAQHF
TRBD1	TRBV9	TRBJ2-5	NA	TGTGCCAGCAGCGTGGACAGGGGTTCCCAAGAGACCCAGTACTTC	CASSVDRGSQETQYF
NA	TRBV28	TRBJ1-2	NA	TGTGCCAGCAGTTTGAGCTTCGGTACCCACGGAGGCTATGGCTACACCTTC	CASSLSFGTHGGYGYTF
TRBD1	TRBV7-2	TRBJ1-6	once	TGTGCCAGCAGCTGGAACAGGGGGCTCAATTCACCCCTCCACTTT	CASSWNRGLNSPLHF
TRBD1	TRBV7-9	TRBJ1-5	NA	TGTGCCAGCAGCTTTACACAGGGGCAGCCCCAGCATTTT	CASSFTQGQPQHF
NA	TRBV6-2/TRBV6-3	TRBJ1-6	NA	TGTGCCAGCAGTTACTCGGGGGTGCTCATCGACCGATCACCCCTCCACTTT	CASSYSGVLIDRSPLHF
TRBD2	TRBV7-2	TRBJ2-1	once	TGTGCCAGCAGCCCCACGGTAGCGGGGGTCTACAATGAGCAGTTCTTC	CASSPTVAGVYNEQFF
NA	TRBV19	TRBJ2-6	NA	TGTGCCAGTAGTATAGATTACCCGGGGGCTGTAGCCAACGTCCTGACTTTC	CASSIDYPGAVANVLTF
TRBD2	TRBV11-2	TRBJ2-3	once	TGTGCCAGCAGCTTAGGGAACCTAGCGGGGGGCACAGATACGCAGTATTTT	CASSLGNLAGGTDTQYF
TRBD1	TRBV5-1	TRBJ1-2	NA	TGCGCCAGCAGCTTACAGGGGGATGGCTACACCTTC	CASSLQGDGYTF